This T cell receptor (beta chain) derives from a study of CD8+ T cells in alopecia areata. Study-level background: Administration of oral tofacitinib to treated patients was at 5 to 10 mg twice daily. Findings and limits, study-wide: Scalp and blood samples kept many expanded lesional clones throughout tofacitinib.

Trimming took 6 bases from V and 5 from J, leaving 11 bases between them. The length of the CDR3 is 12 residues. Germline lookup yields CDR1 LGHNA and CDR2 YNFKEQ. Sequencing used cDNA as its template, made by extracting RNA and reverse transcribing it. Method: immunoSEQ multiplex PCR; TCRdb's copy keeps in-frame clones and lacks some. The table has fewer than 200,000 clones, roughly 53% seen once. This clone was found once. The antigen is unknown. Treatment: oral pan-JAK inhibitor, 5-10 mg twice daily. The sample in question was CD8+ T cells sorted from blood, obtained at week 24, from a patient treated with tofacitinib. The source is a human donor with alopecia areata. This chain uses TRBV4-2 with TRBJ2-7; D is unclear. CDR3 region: CASRGMGNEQYF. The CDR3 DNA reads TGTGCCAGCAGGGGAATGGGGAACGAGCAGTACTTC.